One sample yielded the 11 T cell receptor beta chains listed below, sequenced in a study of blood T cell repertoires in COVID-19. Some clones are missing from TCRdb's copy, which holds only in-frame ones; the method was immunoSEQ multiplex PCR. The sample consists of roughly 180,000 clones, about 82% of them appearing once. Sequencing was carried out using PBMCs or T cells enriched from blood (not recorded which). Receptors were obtained from a woman in her 30s who had recovered from COVID-19.

The chain couples TRBV16 to TRBJ2-7; 7 bases align to TRBD1. CDR3 length equals 14 residues. CDR1 and CDR2 from the germline V gene are KGHSY and FQNENV. The V and J ends lost 5 bases and 5 bases, in that order; junction bases with no gene match: 9. The CDR3 spells CASSEGQITHEQYF. CDR3 bases: TGTGCCAGCAGCGAGGGACAGATAACCCACGAGCAGTACTTC. The whole variable domain, filled in from reference TRBV16 and TRBJ2-7, reads GEEVAQTPKHLVRGEGQKAKLYCAPIKGHSYVFWYQQVLKNEFKFLISFQNENVFDETGMPKERFSAKCLPNSPCSLEIQATKLEDSAVYFCASSEGQITHEQYFGPGTRLTVT.

The chain carries TRBV6-5 and TRBJ2-2, with TRBD1 matching 10 bases. Germline V gene sequence: CDR1 MNHEY, CDR2 SVGAGI. The CDR3 has 14 amino acids. J was trimmed by 7 bases and V by 8 bases; bases with no gene match: 7. The CDR3 reads CASGTGEGSGELFF. CDR3 coding DNA: TGTGCCAGCGGGACAGGGGAGGGGAGCGGGGAGCTGTTTTTT.

The CDR3 DNA reads TGTGCCAGTACCTCCCTATTCGACAGGGTTGGCAATCAGCCCCAGCATTTT. It specifies CASTSLFDRVGNQPQHF. V usage is TRBV19 and J usage is TRBJ1-5; TRBD1 matches 7 bases. The CDR3 length is 17 residues. Germline-derived CDR1 and CDR2 are LNHDA and SQIVND (reference sequence). V lost 7 bases to trimming and J lost 2 bases; unmatched junction nucleotides: 14.

This chain connects TRBV6-5 to TRBJ2-2, with D hard to call. The ends were cut back, 8 bases at V and 1 base at J, with 14 bases in the middle. The germline gives CDR1 MNHEY, CDR2 SVGAGI. The CDR3 consists of 15 residues. Here the CDR3 reads CASRFESGNTGELFF. CDR3 coding DNA: TGTGCCAGCCGGTTTGAGTCGGGGAACACCGGGGAGCTGTTTTTT.

This chain connects TRBV2 to TRBJ1-2; the D gene is possibly TRBD1 (6 bases). Trimming removed 4 bases from V and 4 bases from J, with 16 bases in between. The germline V gene encodes CDR1 SNHLY and CDR2 FYNNEI. The CDR3 runs 15 residues. The CDR3 sequence is CASSAGGLSPYGYTF. CDR3 nucleotides: TGTGCCAGCAGTGCGGGGGGCCTCAGCCCCTATGGCTACACCTTC.

The chain joins TRBV7-8 to TRBJ2-5; a weak D match, TRBD2 (5 bases). This CDR3 has 14 amino acids. Trimming shortened V by 5 bases and J by 5 bases, and 15 bases separated the two germline ends. The germline gives CDR1 SGHVS, CDR2 FQNEAQ. Here the CDR3 DNA reads TGTGCCAGCAGCACGCACACTAGGGCTGAGACCCAGTACTTC. Encoded protein: CASSTHTRAETQYF.

J is TRBJ1-2 and V is TRBV2; tentatively, D is TRBD1 (5 bases). In germline, CDR1 is SNHLY, CDR2 FYNNEI. V was shortened by 6 bases and J by 4 bases, with 9 bases between the two germline ends. This CDR3 is 12 amino acids long. The CDR3 reads CASRTVGYGYTF. In DNA, the CDR3 is TGTGCCAGCAGGACAGTCGGCTATGGCTACACCTTC.

This chain uses TRBV10-3 with TRBJ2-1; possibly TRBD1 for D (7 bases). The CDR3 sequence is 16 residues long. The V and J ends lost 3 bases and 9 bases respectively, with 21 bases between them. Germline CDR1 ENHRY, CDR2 SYGVKD. The CDR3 nucleotides are TGTGCCATCAGTGATGGTTTACTAGCCCAGGGGGGTGAGCAGTTCTTC. Its protein product is CAISDGLLAQGGEQFF.

The J gene is TRBJ2-1, the V gene TRBV3-1 (or the pseudogene TRBV3-2); 8 bases align to TRBD1. CDR1 and CDR2 (germline): LGHDT, YNNKEL (reference sequence). The CDR3 spans 16 residues. V shed 1 base and J 5 bases; nucleotides not matched to a gene: 7. The CDR3 loop is CASSQGRGLGNNEQFF. In DNA form, the CDR3 reads TGTGCCAGCAGCCAAGGCAGGGGGCTGGGGAACAATGAGCAGTTCTTC.

V gene TRBV9 combines with J gene TRBJ1-1; D ambiguous. From germline, CDR1 is SGDLS and CDR2 YYNGEE. The CDR3 loop spans 13 amino acids. Trimming removed 7 bases at V and 3 bases at J, with 13 bases between. The CDR3 DNA follows: TGTGCCAGCGACCCGGGCGGGCACACTGAAGCTTTCTTT. It specifies CASDPGGHTEAFF.

The rearrangement links TRBV6-5 to TRBJ2-5, with 9 nucleotides matching TRBD1. The CDR3 runs 15 residues. Germline V gene lookup returns CDR1 MNHEY and CDR2 SVGAGI. With V trimmed by 0 bases and J by 6 bases, 5 bases remained unmatched. CDR3 sequence reads: CASSYSRQGVQTQYF. The CDR3, as DNA: TGTGCCAGCAGTTACTCGAGACAGGGGGTACAGACCCAGTACTTC.